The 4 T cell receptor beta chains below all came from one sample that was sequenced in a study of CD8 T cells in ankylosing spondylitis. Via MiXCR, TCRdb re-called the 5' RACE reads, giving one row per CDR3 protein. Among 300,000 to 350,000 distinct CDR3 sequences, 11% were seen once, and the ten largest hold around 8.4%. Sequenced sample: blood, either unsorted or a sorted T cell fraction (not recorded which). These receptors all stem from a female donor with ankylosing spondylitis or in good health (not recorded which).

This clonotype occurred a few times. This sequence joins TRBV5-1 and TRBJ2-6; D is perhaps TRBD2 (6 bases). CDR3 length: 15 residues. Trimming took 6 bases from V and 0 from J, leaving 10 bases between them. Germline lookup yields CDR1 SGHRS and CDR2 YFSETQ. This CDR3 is CASTREFSGANVLTF. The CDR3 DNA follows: TGCGCCAGCACCCGGGAGTTCTCTGGGGCCAACGTCCTGACTTTC.

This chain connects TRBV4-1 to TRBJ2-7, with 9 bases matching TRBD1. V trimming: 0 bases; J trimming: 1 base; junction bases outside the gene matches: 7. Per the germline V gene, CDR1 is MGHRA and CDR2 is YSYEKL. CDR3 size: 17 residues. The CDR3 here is CASSQDFAGQGSYEQYF. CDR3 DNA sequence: TGCGCCAGCAGCCAAGATTTTGCGGGACAGGGTTCCTACGAGCAGTACTTC.

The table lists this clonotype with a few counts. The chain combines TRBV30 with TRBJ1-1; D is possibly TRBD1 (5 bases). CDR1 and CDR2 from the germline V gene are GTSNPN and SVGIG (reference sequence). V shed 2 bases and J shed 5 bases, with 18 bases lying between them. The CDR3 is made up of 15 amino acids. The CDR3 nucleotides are TGTGCCTGGAGTCCGACCGACAGTTTCGGAACTGAAGCTTTCTTT. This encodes CAWSPTDSFGTEAFF.

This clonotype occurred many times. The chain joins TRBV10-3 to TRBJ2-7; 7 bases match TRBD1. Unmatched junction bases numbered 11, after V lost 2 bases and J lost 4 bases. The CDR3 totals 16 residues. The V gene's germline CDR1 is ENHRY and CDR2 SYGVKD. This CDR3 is CAISERGRGFPYEQYF. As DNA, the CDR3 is TGTGCCATCAGTGAGCGGGGCAGGGGGTTTCCTTACGAGCAGTACTTC.